The 2 T cell receptor beta chains below were found in one sample sequenced in a study of CD8 T cells in ankylosing spondylitis. For these TCRs, the target antigens are not known. Broader study findings: There was a TCR beta motif, made of eight highly homologous variants, that appeared characteristic of ankylosing spondylitis blood.

TCRdb reprocessed the 5' RACE reads via MiXCR and lists one record per CDR3 protein. The sample carries about 220,000 distinct CDR3 sequences, around 17% recorded once. Sequenced material: blood, either unsorted or a sorted T cell fraction (not recorded which). The source is a male donor with ankylosing spondylitis.

There are many counts of this clonotype. V usage is TRBV10-3 and J usage is TRBJ2-5, with TRBD1 matching over 7 bases. Germline V gives CDR1 ENHRY, CDR2 SYGVKD. V lost 0 bases to trimming and J lost 4 bases; unmatched junction nucleotides: 2. The CDR3 has 14 amino acids. The CDR3 bases are TGTGCCATCAGTGAGTCACAGGGGATAGAGACCCAGTACTTC. It specifies CAISESQGIETQYF.

This clonotype turned up a few times. The CDR3 reads CASSLALGAGTEYQETQYF. DNA of the CDR3: TGTGCCAGCAGTTTAGCGCTTGGAGCTGGGACAGAGTACCAAGAGACCCAGTACTTC. The chain couples TRBV12-3 or TRBV12-4 to TRBJ2-5, with 7 bases fitting TRBD1. The CDR3 consists of 19 residues. V shed 0 bases, J shed 0 bases, and the junction held 13 bases outside the gene matches.